The 12 T cell receptor beta chains below all came from one sample that was sequenced in a study of T cells after posttransplantation cyclophosphamide. The assay was immunoSEQ multiplex PCR, and TCRdb's table has in-frame clones only and misses some. The sample gives 25,000 to 35,000 clones, none seen only once, and the top ten clones hold 4.8%. The sequenced sample consisted of PBMCs. These receptors were taken from a woman in her 30s in good health and a related stem cell transplant donor.

This clone was detected many times. DNA for the CDR3: TGTGCCAGCAGCTCCGGGACAGGGAACTCACCCCTCCACTTT. This gives the protein CASSSGTGNSPLHF. This chain connects TRBV7-9 to TRBJ1-6; 9 positions match TRBD1. Trimming at V came to 4 bases and at J to 10 bases, leaving 5 bases not matched to a gene. Germline CDR1 and CDR2: SEHNR and FQNEAQ (reference sequence). The CDR3 contains 14 residues.

This clone appeared many times. The V and J genes are TRBV5-1 and TRBJ2-7, with TRBD2 as a possible D gene (5 bases). This CDR3 has 12 residues. V lost 2 bases, J lost 6 bases, and 9 bases lay in between. Germline-derived CDR1 and CDR2 are SGHRS and YFSETQ. For the CDR3, the DNA is TGCGCCAGCAGCTTTCGGGGAATCGAGCAGTACTTC. It specifies CASSFRGIEQYF.

This clone has ten or more counts. The CDR3 nucleotides are TGTGCCAGCTCCTACAGCACAGATACGCAGTATTTT. The encoded protein is CASSYSTDTQYF. This chain links TRBV2 with TRBJ2-3; D ambiguous. V was pared by 8 bases and J by 0 bases, with 6 bases between. This CDR3 comprises 12 residues. Per the germline V gene, CDR1 is SNHLY and CDR2 is FYNNEI.

Ten or more counts support this clone. V usage is TRBV5-5 and J usage is TRBJ1-2, with D tentatively TRBD1 (5 bases). The CDR3 sequence is 16 residues long. V dropped 0 bases and J dropped 8 bases, with 20 bases sitting between them. CDR1 is SGHKS and CDR2 is YYEKEE in the germline V gene (reference sequence). For the CDR3, the DNA is TGTGCCAGCAGCTTGGCCCCAGGGTCTCGGGTCCGAGGCTACACCTTC. It specifies CASSLAPGSRVRGYTF. Complete variable domain (other parts from reference TRBV5-5 and TRBJ1-2): DAGVTQSPTHLIKTRGQQVTLRCSPISGHKSVSWYQQVLGQGPQFIFQYYEKEERGRGNFPDRFSARQFPNYSSELNVNALLLGDSALYLCASSLAPGSRVRGYTFGSGTRLTVV.

This clone has at least ten counts. The rearrangement uses TRBV5-1 and TRBJ1-5, with D unresolved. The CDR3 is made up of 14 amino acids. Germline CDR1 reads SGHRS; CDR2 reads YFSETQ. V gave up 3 bases and J gave up 7 bases, with 14 bases separating them. The chain's CDR3 is CASSSESGKQPQHF. DNA for the CDR3: TGCGCCAGCAGCTCGGAGTCGGGGAAACAGCCCCAGCATTTT.

V and J are TRBV6-2 or TRBV6-3 and TRBJ2-4, with D hard to call. The CDR3 totals 18 residues. The germline V and J ends were trimmed by 4 bases and 3 bases, with 22 bases remaining between them. Germline V gene lookup returns CDR1 MNHEY and CDR2 SVGEGT. CDR3 coding DNA: TGTGCCAGCAGTTCCCTTATTAAATCAGCGAAATACAAAAACATTCAGTACTTC. Its protein is CASSSLIKSAKYKNIQYF.

At least ten counts were recorded for this clone. The V gene is TRBV2, the J gene TRBJ1-2, with no clear D. The CDR3 contains 13 residues. Germline-derived CDR1 and CDR2 are SNHLY and FYNNEI. V lost 2 bases to trimming and J lost 8 bases, with 12 bases between them. The CDR3 reads CASSERSLMGYTF. CDR3 sequence (DNA): TGTGCCAGCAGTGAAAGGTCTTTAATGGGCTACACCTTC.

This clone showed up just a few times. The rearrangement uses TRBV7-2 and TRBJ2-5; 11 nucleotides agree with TRBD2. This CDR3 is built from 13 residues. J was trimmed by 4 bases and V by 7 bases; bases with no gene match: 2. Germline V gene sequence: CDR1 SGHTA, CDR2 FQGNSA. This chain's CDR3 is CASTGLAGETQYF. The CDR3, as DNA: TGTGCCAGCACCGGACTAGCGGGAGAGACCCAGTACTTC. Complete variable domain (other parts from reference TRBV7-2 and TRBJ2-5): GAGVSQSPSNKVTEKGKDVELRCDPISGHTALYWYRQSLGQGLEFLIYFQGNSAPDKSGLPSDRFSAERTGGSVSTLTIQRTQQEDSAVYLCASTGLAGETQYFGPGTRLLVL.

This chain connects TRBV12-3 or TRBV12-4 to TRBJ2-5; D might be TRBD1 (6 bases). V was trimmed by 2 bases and J by 1 base, leaving 11 bases between them. This CDR3 spans 15 amino acids. In DNA form, the CDR3 reads TGTGCCAGCAGTTTATCGGGGACAAGCCAAGAGACCCAGTACTTC. Protein sequence: CASSLSGTSQETQYF.

This clone was seen ten or more times. This chain uses TRBV7-6 with TRBJ2-1; the match to TRBD2 covers 7 bases. V lost 1 base, J lost 6 bases, and 15 bases stayed unmatched. The germline gives CDR1 SGHVS, CDR2 FNYEAQ. The CDR3 consists of 18 residues. CDR3 amino acids: CASSLGVMRGRVLNEQFF. CDR3 DNA: TGTGCCAGCAGCTTAGGGGTAATGCGGGGGAGAGTCCTCAATGAGCAGTTCTTC.

The CDR3 DNA reads as TGTGCCAGCAGAAACGGGAGGGGATACACAGATACGCAGTATTTT. Residues: CASRNGRGYTDTQYF. V and J are TRBV6-2 or TRBV6-3 and TRBJ2-3, with 8 bases identical to TRBD2. This CDR3 spans 15 amino acids. Germline V lookup: CDR1 MNHEY, CDR2 SVGEGT. V lost 6 bases, J lost 2 bases, and 7 bases stayed unmatched.

This clone was seen at least ten times. The V and J genes are TRBV19 and TRBJ2-7; D might be TRBD2 (6 bases). Germline V gene lookup returns CDR1 LNHDA and CDR2 SQIVND (reference sequence). The germline V and J ends were trimmed by 4 bases and 2 bases, with 18 bases remaining between them. The CDR3 covers 16 residues. The CDR3 DNA is TGTGCCAGTAGTACCCTGGTAGCGGCGAGACCCTACGAGCAGTACTTC. This codes for CASSTLVAARPYEQYF.